This is a list of T cell receptor beta chains from one sample in a study of blood T cell repertoires in COVID-19. Repertoires were generated with immunoSEQ multiplex PCR, while TCRdb's copy carries only in-frame clones and drops some. The sample has 150,000 to 200,000 clones, roughly 91% seen once. Sequencing was carried out using peripheral blood. These receptors were obtained from a human donor in a cohort sampled during active COVID-19. The CDR3 runs from the conserved cysteine through the conserved F or W. D genes are given only for firm matches. Clone size is not always given. Where it is, it says once, few, many or a class for expanded clones.

>-|TRBV3-1/TRBV3-2|TRBD2|TRBJ2-1
TGTGCCAGCAGCCCGTCGGGGGGGAACTACAATGAGCAGTTCTTC
CASSPSGGNYNEQFF
>-|TRBV6-5|-|TRBJ1-2
TGTGCCAGCAGCGTGGAACAGGGTACTAACTATGGCTACACCTTC
CASSVEQGTNYGYTF
>-|TRBV15|-|TRBJ1-3
TGTGCCACCAGCACTTCAAGGGGTGGAAACACCATATATTTT
CATSTSRGGNTIYF
>once|TRBV9|-|TRBJ2-1
TGTGCCAGCAGCCCTACAGGTATCTCTCGAGATGAGCAGTTCTTC
CASSPTGISRDEQFF
>-|TRBV5-1|-|TRBJ2-1
TGCGCCAGCAGCTTGACAGGGAATGAGCAGTTCTTC
CASSLTGNEQFF
>-|TRBV4-3|TRBD2|TRBJ2-3
TGCGCCAGCAGCCAAGACGTGGGGGGGTCCGTTCGGTCCACGCAGTATTTT
CASSQDVGGSVRSTQYF
>-|TRBV19|TRBD1|TRBJ2-4
TGTGCCAGTAGTTTACAGGGGGCACCCAAAAACATTCAGTACTTC
CASSLQGAPKNIQYF
>-|TRBV28|TRBD1|TRBJ2-5
TGTGCCAGCAGGTGGACAGGGGGCGAAGAGACCCAGTACTTC
CASRWTGGEETQYF
>-|TRBV27|TRBD2|TRBJ2-7
TGTGCCAGCAGTTGGTGGGGGGGAGCCTACGAGCAGTACTTC
CASSWWGGAYEQYF
>-|TRBV7-8|TRBD2|TRBJ2-1
TGTGCCAGCAGCCCGGTGGGCGGGAGGAGAGGCAATGAGCAGTTCTTC
CASSPVGGRRGNEQFF
>-|TRBV6-2/TRBV6-3|TRBD1|TRBJ1-5
TGTGCCAGCAGTGACAGGGGGCAGGGCAATCAGCCCCAGCATTTT
CASSDRGQGNQPQHF
>-|TRBV30|TRBD1|TRBJ2-7
TGTGCCTGGAAAGGGACAGGGGGCTACGAGCAGTACTTC
CAWKGTGGYEQYF
>-|TRBV3-1/TRBV3-2|-|TRBJ1-6
TGTGCCAGCAGCCAAGCACAGGGCTCTAATTCACCCCTCCACTTT
CASSQAQGSNSPLHF
>-|TRBV15|-|TRBJ2-5
TGTGCCACCAGCAGAGCGGGTCGCACGGAGACCCAGTACTTC
CATSRAGRTETQYF
>once|TRBV5-6|-|TRBJ2-7
TGTGCCAGCAGCTTTGGCAGCTCCTACGAGCAGTACTTC
CASSFGSSYEQYF
>-|TRBV18|-|TRBJ2-2
TGTGCCAGCTCACGTCGAGATTCGAACACCGGGGAGCTGTTTTTT
CASSRRDSNTGELFF
>-|TRBV7-2|-|TRBJ2-5
TGTGCCAGCAGCTTAGCTACTAGTGCAGGGACCCAGTACTTC
CASSLATSAGTQYF
>-|TRBV5-1|TRBD2|TRBJ2-1
TGCGCCAGCAGAGGTGGACTAGCGGGCAATGAGCAGTTCTTC
CASRGGLAGNEQFF
>-|TRBV30|-|TRBJ2-7
TGTGCCTGGAGCATGGGAGCTGGGAGCTCCTACGAGCAGTACTTC
CAWSMGAGSSYEQYF
>-|TRBV7-8|TRBD1|TRBJ1-2
TGTGCCAGCAGCCCGCGGGGACAGTATCGCTACACCTTC
CASSPRGQYRYTF
>-|TRBV11-2|TRBD2|TRBJ2-7
TGTGCCAGCAGCGATCAGACTAGCGGGAACTACGAGCAGTACTTC
CASSDQTSGNYEQYF
>-|TRBV30|TRBD1|TRBJ1-5
TGTGCCTGGAGCGACAGGGCTAATCAGCCCCAGCATTTT
CAWSDRANQPQHF
>-|TRBV5-8|-|TRBJ1-2
TGTGCCAGCAGCTTCTATGACAGGCGGCCGGATGGCTACACCTTC
CASSFYDRRPDGYTF
>-|TRBV19|TRBD2|TRBJ2-5
TGTGCCAGTAGCCCCCACCCCTCTAGCGGGAGTGGAGAGACCCAGTACTTC
CASSPHPSSGSGETQYF
>-|TRBV5-1|TRBD2|TRBJ2-7
TGCGCCAGCAGCTCGCTAGCGGGAGGCGCCTACGAGCAGTACTTC
CASSSLAGGAYEQYF
>-|TRBV7-9|-|TRBJ2-3
TGTGCCAGCAGCTTGAGGGGGAGCACAGATACGCAGTATTTT
CASSLRGSTDTQYF
>-|TRBV5-1|TRBD2|TRBJ2-7
TGCGCCAGCAAGTCTAGCGGGAACCCAGGGGGCGAGCAGTACTTC
CASKSSGNPGGEQYF
>few|TRBV6-2/TRBV6-3|TRBD1|TRBJ1-5
TGTGCCAGCAGTTCCCGACAGGGATTGCTTTGGGATCAGCCCCAGCATTTT
CASSSRQGLLWDQPQHF
>-|TRBV7-2|-|TRBJ1-1
TGTGCCAGCAGCGCCCCAGACAGGAACACTGAAGCTTTCTTT
CASSAPDRNTEAFF
>-|TRBV3-1/TRBV3-2|-|TRBJ1-5
TGTGCCAGCAGCCTTTTCTCGACAGGCAATCAGCCCCAGCATTTT
CASSLFSTGNQPQHF
>once|TRBV2|TRBD2|TRBJ2-5
TGTGCCAGCAGTAGAACTAGCGGGAGGCGTGAGACCCAGTACTTC
CASSRTSGRRETQYF
>-|TRBV6-5|-|TRBJ2-5
TGTGCCAGCAGCAGAGACAGTATACAAGAGACCCAGTACTTC
CASSRDSIQETQYF
>-|TRBV2|-|TRBJ1-2
TGTGCCAGCAGTGATAACAGATCTAACTATGGCTACACCTTC
CASSDNRSNYGYTF
>-|TRBV10-2|TRBD2|TRBJ2-1
TGCGCCAGCAGTGAGATTAAGGGGCGGGAGACTTCTAGGGAGCAGTTCTTC
CASSEIKGRETSREQFF
>few|TRBV5-6|TRBD1|TRBJ1-2
TGTGCCAGCAGCCCGGACAGGGGTAACTATGGCTACACCTTC
CASSPDRGNYGYTF
>-|TRBV28|-|TRBJ1-5
TGTGCCAGCAGTTTATTACGCAGTTTGCTCGATCAGCCCCAGCATTTT
CASSLLRSLLDQPQHF
>-|TRBV2|-|TRBJ2-3
TGTGCCAGAGGGAGAGGTGGGACAGATACGCAGTATTTT
CARGRGGTDTQYF
>-|TRBV4-2|TRBD2|TRBJ2-1
TGTGCCAGCAGCCAAGATGAAGCGGGAGAGTACTACAATGAGCAGTTCTTC
CASSQDEAGEYYNEQFF
>-|TRBV9|TRBD1|TRBJ2-2
TGTGCCAGCAGCGTCATACAGGGGGGTACCGGGGAGCTGTTTTTT
CASSVIQGGTGELFF
>-|TRBV4-1|TRBD1|TRBJ1-2
TGCGCCAGCAGCCTTCAAGTTGTGGGACAGGGCTATGGCTACACCTTC
CASSLQVVGQGYGYTF
>-|TRBV2|-|TRBJ1-1
TGTGCCACCTTCAGGGAGGGAAACACTGAAGCTTTCTTT
CATFREGNTEAFF
>-|TRBV5-1|-|TRBJ1-4
TGCGCCAGCAGCTTGGAAGGGGTTCTGAATGAAAAACTGTTTTTT
CASSLEGVLNEKLFF
>-|TRBV7-2|-|TRBJ2-1
TGTGCCAGCAGTCCGGGACTTAACTACAATGAGCAGTTCTTC
CASSPGLNYNEQFF
>-|TRBV28|TRBD1|TRBJ1-2
TGTGCCAGCAGTTTATTTACCAGGGGGCATGGCTACACCTTC
CASSLFTRGHGYTF
>-|TRBV5-4|-|TRBJ2-3
TGTGCCAGCAGCTTTTCAGGGGCCCACACAGATACGCAGTATTTT
CASSFSGAHTDTQYF
>-|TRBV5-4|-|TRBJ2-1
TGTGCCAGCAGCTTGGCCGCGGGCGGGAATTCCTACAATGAGCAGTTCTTC
CASSLAAGGNSYNEQFF
>-|TRBV10-3|-|TRBJ2-1
TGTGCCATTGCCGCCAGGGTCAATGAGCAGTTCTTC
CAIAARVNEQFF
>-|TRBV6-5|-|TRBJ2-5
TGTGCCAGCAGTTACGGGCAGAAGGAGACCCAGTACTTC
CASSYGQKETQYF
>few|TRBV11-2|-|TRBJ1-2
TGTGCCAGCAGCCCCCTAATAGGGGGAGTATGGACCTTC
CASSPLIGGVWTF
>-|TRBV6-5|-|TRBJ2-6
TGTGCCAGCAGCTACCCAGGGGATGGGGCCAACGTCCTGACTTTC
CASSYPGDGANVLTF
>-|TRBV27|-|TRBJ2-1
TGTGCCAGCAGTTCAGGACCTGGCGGGTACAATGAGCAGTTCTTC
CASSSGPGGYNEQFF